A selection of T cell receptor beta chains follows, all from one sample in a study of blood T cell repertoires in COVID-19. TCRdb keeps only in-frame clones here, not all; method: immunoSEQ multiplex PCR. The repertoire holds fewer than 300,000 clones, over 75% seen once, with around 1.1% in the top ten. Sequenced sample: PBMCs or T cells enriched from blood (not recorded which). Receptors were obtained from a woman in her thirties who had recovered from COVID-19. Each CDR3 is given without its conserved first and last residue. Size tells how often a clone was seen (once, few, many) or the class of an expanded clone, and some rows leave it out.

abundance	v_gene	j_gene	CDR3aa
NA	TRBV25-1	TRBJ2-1	ASRGSSYNEQF
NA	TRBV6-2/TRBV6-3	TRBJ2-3	ASSGSGGVTDTQY
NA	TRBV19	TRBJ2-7	ASSPGLAREQY
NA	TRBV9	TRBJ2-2	ASSPLAANTGELF
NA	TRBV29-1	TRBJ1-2	SVESGWGYT
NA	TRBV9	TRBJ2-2	ASSGRTGELF
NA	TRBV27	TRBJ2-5	ASSLVPSGTETQY
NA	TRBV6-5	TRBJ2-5	ASSPRLAGAETQY
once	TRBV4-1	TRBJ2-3	ASSQGDSGGTDTQY
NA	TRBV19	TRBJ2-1	ASSIRSSGRFDEQF
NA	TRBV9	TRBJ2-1	ASSVTLAGGQGEQF
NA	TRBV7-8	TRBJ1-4	ASSLAPQPGHSNEKLF
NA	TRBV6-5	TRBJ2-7	ATQLDRQSYEQY
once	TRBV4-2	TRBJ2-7	ASSLGTSGSYEQY
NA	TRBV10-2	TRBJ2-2	ASSRQGLTGELF
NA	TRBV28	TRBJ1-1	ASSSNRWDTYTEAF
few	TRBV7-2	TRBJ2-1	ASSYLGQGNEQF
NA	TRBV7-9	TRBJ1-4	ASSLIDAGQYNEKLF
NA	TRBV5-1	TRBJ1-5	ASSLNGEQAQH
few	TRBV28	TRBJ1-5	ASSWEIRQPQH
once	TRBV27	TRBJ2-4	ASIRNIQY
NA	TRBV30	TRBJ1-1	AWNRGNAEAF
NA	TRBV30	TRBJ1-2	AWTWGDYGYT
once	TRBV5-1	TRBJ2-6	ASSLAAAGASGANVLT
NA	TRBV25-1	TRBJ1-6	ASSGGTLSSYNSPLH
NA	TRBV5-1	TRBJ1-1	ASSFEQNTEAF
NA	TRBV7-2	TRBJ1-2	ASSLEGGRYGYT
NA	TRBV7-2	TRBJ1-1	ASSLDGQANTEAF
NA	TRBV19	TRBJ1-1	ASSIEGRARNTEAF
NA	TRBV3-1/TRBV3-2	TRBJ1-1	ASSQPWGAANTEAF
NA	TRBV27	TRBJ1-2	ASSANRGSSNYGYT
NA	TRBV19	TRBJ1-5	ASSRTGGDQPQH
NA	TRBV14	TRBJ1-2	ASSQDLRTHYGYT
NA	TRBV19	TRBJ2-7	ASSIVSGPYEQY
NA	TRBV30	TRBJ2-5	AWSRGYQETQY
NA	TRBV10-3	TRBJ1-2	AISATGTNYGYT